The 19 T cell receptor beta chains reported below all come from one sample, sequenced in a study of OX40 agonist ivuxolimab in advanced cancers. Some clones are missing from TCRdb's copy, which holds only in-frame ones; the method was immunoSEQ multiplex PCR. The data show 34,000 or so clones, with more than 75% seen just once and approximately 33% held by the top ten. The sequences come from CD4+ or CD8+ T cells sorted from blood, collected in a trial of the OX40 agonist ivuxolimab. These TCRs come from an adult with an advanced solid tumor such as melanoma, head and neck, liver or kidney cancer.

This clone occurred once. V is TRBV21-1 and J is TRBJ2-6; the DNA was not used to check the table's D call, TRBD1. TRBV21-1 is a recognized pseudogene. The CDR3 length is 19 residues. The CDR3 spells CASSLRWTVLRSGANVLTF. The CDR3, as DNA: TGTGCCAGCAGTTTGAGGTGGACAGTCTTACGTTCTGGGGCCAACGTCCTGACTTTC.

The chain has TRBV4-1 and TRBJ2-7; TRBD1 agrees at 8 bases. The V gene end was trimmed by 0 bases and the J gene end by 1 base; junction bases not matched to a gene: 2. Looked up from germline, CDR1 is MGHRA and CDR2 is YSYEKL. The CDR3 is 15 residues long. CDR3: CASSQDRGPSYEQYF. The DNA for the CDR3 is TGCGCCAGCAGCCAAGACAGGGGGCCTTCCTACGAGCAGTACTTC.

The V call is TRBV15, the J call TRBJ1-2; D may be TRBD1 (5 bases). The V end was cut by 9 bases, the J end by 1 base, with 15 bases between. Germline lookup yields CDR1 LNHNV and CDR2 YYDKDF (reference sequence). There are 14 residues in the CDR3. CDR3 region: CATVDGGFNYGYTF. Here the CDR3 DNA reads TGTGCCACGGTTGACGGGGGATTTAACTATGGCTACACCTTC.

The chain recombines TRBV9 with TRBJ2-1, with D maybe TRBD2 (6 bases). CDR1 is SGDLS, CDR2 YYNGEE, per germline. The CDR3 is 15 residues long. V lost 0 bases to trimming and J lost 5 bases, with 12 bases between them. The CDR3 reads CASSVGGAPHNEQFF. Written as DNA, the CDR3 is TGTGCCAGCAGCGTAGGCGGGGCCCCCCACAATGAGCAGTTCTTC.

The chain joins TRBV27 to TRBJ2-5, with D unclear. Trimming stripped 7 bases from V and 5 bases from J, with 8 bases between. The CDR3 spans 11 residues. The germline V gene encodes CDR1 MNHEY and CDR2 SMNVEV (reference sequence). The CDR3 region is CASKIGETQYF. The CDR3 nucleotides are TGTGCCAGCAAGATCGGCGAGACCCAGTACTTC.

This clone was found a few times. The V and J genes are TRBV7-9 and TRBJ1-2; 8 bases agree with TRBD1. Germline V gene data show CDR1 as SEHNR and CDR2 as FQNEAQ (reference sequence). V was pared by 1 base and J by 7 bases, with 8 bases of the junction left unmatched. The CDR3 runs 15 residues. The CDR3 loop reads CASSLGNRGFAGYTF. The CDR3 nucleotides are TGTGCCAGCAGCTTAGGGAACAGGGGGTTCGCTGGCTACACCTTC. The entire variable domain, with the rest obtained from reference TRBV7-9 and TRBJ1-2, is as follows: DTGVSQNPRHKITKRGQNVTFRCDPISEHNRLYWYRQTLGQGPEFLTYFQNEAQLEKSRLLSDRFSAERPKGSFSTLEIQRTEQGDSAMYLCASSLGNRGFAGYTFGSGTRLTVV.

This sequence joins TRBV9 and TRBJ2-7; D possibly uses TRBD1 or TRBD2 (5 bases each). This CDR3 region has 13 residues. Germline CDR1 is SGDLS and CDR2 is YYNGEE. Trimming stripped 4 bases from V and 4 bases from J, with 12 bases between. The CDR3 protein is CASSPGWEYEQYF. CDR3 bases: TGTGCCAGCAGCCCAGGGTGGGAGTACGAGCAGTACTTC.

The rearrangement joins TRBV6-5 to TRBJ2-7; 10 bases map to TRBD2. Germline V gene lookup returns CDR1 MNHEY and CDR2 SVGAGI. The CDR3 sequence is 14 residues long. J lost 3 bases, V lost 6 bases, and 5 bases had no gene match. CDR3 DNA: TGTGCCAGCAGGGGACTAGCGCCGAGCTACGAGCAGTACTTC. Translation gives CASRGLAPSYEQYF.

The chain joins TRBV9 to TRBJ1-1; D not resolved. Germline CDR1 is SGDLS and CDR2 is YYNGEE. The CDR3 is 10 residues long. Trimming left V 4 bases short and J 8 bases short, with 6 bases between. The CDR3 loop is CASSPEEAFF. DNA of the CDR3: TGTGCCAGCAGCCCGGAAGAAGCTTTCTTT.

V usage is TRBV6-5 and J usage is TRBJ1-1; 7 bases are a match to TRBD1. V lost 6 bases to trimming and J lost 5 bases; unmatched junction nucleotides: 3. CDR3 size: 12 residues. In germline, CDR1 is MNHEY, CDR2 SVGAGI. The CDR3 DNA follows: TGTGCCAGCAGAAAACAGGGGACTGAAGCTTTCTTT. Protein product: CASRKQGTEAFF.

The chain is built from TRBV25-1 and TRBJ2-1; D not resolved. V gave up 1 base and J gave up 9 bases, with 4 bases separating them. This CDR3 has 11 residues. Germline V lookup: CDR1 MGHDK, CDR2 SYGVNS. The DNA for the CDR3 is TGTGCCAGCAGTGAATGGGTTGAGCAGTTCTTC. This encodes CASSEWVEQFF.

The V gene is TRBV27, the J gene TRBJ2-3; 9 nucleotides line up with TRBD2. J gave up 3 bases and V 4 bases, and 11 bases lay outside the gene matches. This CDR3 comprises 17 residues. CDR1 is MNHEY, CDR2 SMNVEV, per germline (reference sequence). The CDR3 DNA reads TGTGCCAGCAGTTCAGGCCCTAGCGGGATTCGTACAGATACGCAGTATTTT. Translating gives CASSSGPSGIRTDTQYF.

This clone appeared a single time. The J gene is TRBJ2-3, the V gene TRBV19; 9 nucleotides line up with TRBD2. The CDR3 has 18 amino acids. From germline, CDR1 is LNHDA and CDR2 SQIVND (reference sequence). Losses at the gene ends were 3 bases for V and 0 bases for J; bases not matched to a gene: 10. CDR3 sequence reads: CASSIRLAGFTSTDTQYF. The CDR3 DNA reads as TGTGCCAGTAGTATTAGGCTAGCGGGGTTTACTAGCACAGATACGCAGTATTTT.

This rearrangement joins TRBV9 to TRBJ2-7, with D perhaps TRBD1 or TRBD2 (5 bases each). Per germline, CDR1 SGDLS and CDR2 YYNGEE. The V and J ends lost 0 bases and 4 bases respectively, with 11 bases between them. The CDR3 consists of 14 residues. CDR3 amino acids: CASSVGDDSYEQYF. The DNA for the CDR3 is TGTGCCAGCAGCGTAGGGGACGACAGTTACGAGCAGTACTTC.

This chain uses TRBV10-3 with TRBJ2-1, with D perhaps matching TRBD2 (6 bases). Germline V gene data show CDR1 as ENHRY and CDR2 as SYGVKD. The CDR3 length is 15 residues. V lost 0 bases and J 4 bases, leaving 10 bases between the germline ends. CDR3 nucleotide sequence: TGTGCCATCAGTGAGTCGGTAGCGGATTACAATGAGCAGTTCTTC. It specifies CAISESVADYNEQFF.

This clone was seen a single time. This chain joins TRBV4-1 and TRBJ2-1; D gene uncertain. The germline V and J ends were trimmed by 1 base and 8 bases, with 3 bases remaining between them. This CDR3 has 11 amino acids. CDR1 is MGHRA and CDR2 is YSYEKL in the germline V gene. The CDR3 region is CASSQGDEQFF. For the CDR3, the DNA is TGCGCCAGCAGCCAAGGGGATGAGCAGTTCTTC.

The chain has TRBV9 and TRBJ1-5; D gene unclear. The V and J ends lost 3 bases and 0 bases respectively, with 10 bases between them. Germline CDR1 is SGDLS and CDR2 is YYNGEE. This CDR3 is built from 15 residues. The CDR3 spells CASSASGFSNQPQHF. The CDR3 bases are TGTGCCAGCAGCGCGTCGGGGTTTAGCAATCAGCCCCAGCATTTT.

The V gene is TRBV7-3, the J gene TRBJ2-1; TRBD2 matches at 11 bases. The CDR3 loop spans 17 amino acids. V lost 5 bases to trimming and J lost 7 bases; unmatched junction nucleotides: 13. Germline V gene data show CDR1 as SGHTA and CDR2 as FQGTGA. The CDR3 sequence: CASSPGLAGGRGNEQFF. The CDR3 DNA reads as TGTGCCAGCAGCCCAGGACTAGCGGGCGGCAGAGGAAATGAGCAGTTCTTC.

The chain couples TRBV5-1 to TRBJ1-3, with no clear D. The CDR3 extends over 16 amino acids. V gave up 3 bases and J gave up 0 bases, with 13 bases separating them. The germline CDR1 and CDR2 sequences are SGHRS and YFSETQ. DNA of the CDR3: TGCGCCAGCAGCTCGGACGGATTTAGCTCTGGAAACACCATATATTTT. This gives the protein CASSSDGFSSGNTIYF.